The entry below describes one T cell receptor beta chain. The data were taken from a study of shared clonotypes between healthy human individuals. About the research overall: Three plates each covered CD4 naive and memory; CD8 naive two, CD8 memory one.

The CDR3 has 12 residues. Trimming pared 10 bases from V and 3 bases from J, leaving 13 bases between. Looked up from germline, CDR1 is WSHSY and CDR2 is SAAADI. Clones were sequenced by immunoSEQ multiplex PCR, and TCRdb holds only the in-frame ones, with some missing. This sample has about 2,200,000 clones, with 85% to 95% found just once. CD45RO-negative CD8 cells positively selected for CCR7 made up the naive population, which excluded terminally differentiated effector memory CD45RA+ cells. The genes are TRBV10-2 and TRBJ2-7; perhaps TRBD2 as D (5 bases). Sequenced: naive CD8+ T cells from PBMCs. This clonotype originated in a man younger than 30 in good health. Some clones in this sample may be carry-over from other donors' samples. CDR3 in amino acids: CATSEGNYEQYF. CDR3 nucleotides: TGCGCCACCTCAGAGGGAAACTACGAGCAGTACTTC.